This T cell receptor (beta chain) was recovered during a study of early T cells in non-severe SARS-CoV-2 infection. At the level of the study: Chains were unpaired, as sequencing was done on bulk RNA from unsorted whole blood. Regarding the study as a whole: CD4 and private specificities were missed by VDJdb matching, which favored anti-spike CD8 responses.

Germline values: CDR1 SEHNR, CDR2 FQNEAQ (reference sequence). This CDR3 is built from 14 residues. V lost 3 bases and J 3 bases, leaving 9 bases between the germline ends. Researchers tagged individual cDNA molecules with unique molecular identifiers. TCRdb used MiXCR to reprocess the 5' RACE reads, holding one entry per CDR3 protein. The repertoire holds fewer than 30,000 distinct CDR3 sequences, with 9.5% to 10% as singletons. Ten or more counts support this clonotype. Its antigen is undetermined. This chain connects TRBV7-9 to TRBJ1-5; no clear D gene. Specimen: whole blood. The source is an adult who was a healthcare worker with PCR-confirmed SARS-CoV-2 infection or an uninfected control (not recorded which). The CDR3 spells CASSFGGNNQPQHF. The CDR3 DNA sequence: TGTGCCAGCAGCTTTGGCGGAAACAATCAGCCCCAGCATTTT. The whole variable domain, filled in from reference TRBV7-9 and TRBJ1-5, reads DTGVSQNPRHKITKRGQNVTFRCDPISEHNRLYWYRQTLGQGPEFLTYFQNEAQLEKSRLLSDRFSAERPKGSFSTLEIQRTEQGDSAMYLCASSFGGNNQPQHFGDGTRLSIL.